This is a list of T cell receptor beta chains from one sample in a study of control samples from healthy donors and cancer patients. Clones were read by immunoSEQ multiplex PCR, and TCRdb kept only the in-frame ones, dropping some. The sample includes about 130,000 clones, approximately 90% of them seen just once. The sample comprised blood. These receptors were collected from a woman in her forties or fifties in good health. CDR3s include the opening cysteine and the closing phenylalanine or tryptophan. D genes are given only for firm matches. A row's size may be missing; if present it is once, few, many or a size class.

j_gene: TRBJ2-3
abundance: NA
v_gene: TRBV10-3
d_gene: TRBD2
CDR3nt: TGTGCCATCGGCTCCGCGCGGGAGTTCGCAGATACGCAGTATTTT
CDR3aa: CAIGSAREFADTQYF

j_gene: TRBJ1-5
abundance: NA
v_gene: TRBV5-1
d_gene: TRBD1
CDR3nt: TGCGCCAGCAGCTGGGGACAGGGGAGGAATCAGCCCCAGCATTTT
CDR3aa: CASSWGQGRNQPQHF

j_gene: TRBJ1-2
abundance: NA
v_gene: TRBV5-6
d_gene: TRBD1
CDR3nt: TGTGCCAGCAGCTTGGGGTACCGGACAGGACCAACTAACTATGGCTACACCTTC
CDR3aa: CASSLGYRTGPTNYGYTF

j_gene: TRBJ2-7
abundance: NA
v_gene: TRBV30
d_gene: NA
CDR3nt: TGTGCCTGGAGTTTCACAGTGGTGTCCTACGAGCAGTACTTC
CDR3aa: CAWSFTVVSYEQYF

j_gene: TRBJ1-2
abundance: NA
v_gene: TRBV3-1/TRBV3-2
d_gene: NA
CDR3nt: TGTGCCAGCAGCAACGGTGGGGGGAGTTATGGCTACACCTTC
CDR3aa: CASSNGGGSYGYTF

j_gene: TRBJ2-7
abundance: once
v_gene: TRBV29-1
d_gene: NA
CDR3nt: TGCAGCGTCGAGGCGGTTAGCGGACAAAAAAAATACGAGCAGTACTTC
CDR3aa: CSVEAVSGQKKYEQYF

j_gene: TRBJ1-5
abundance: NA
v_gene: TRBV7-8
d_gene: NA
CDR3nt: TGTGCCAGCAGCCAAGCGGGGGGCAATCAGCCCCAGCATTTT
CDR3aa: CASSQAGGNQPQHF

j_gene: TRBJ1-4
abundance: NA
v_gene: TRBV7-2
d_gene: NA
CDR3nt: TGTGCCAGCCGGATGGGGGGGAATGAAAAACTGTTTTTT
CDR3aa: CASRMGGNEKLFF

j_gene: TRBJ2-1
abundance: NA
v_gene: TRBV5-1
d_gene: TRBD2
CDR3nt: TGCGCCAGCTTGGGGTCTAGCGGGAGCTCCTACAATGAGCAGTTCTTC
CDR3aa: CASLGSSGSSYNEQFF

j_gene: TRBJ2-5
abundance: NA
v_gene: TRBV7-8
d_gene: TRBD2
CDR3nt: TGTGCCAGCAGCGGGACTAGCGGGTATCAAGAGACCCAGTACTTC
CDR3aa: CASSGTSGYQETQYF

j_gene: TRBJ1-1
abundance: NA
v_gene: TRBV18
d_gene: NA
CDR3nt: TGTGCCAGCTCACCTTCCGGGACGGTAAACACTGAAGCTTTCTTT
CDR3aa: CASSPSGTVNTEAFF

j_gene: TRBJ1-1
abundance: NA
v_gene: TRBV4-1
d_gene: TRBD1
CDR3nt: TGCGCCAGCAGCCAAGATCGGGGACGGACAGGCGGGAACACTGAAGCTTTCTTT
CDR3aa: CASSQDRGRTGGNTEAFF

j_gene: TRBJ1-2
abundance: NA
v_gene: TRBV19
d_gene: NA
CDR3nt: TGTGCCAGTAGTAGGGGCCCATTCTATGGCTACACCTTC
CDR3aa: CASSRGPFYGYTF

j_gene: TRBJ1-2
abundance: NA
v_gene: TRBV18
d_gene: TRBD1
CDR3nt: TGTGCCAGCTCACCATCACAGGGGAGAGGTGGCTACACCTTC
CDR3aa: CASSPSQGRGGYTF

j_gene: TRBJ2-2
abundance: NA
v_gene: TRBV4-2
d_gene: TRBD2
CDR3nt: TGTGCCAGCAGCCAAGATGCGGGGCGGGGGGACACCGGGGAGCTGTTTTTT
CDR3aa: CASSQDAGRGDTGELFF

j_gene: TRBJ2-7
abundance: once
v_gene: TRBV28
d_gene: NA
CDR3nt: TGTGCCAGCAGTGCCCCGTCCTTGGACAGTAACTACGAGCAGTACTTC
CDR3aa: CASSAPSLDSNYEQYF

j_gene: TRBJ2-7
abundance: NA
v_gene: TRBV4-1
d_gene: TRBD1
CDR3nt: TGCGCCAGCAGCCAAGGGTCAGGGGGCTCCTACGAGCAGTACTTC
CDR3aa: CASSQGSGGSYEQYF

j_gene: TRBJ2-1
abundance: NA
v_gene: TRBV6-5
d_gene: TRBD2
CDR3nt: TGTGCCAGCAGGGGGACTAGCGATTACAATGAGCAGTTCTTC
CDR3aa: CASRGTSDYNEQFF

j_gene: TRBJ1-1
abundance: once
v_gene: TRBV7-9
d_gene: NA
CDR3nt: TGTGCCAGCAGCTTAGACGGAGGGATTCGGAACACTGAAGCTTTCTTT
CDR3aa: CASSLDGGIRNTEAFF

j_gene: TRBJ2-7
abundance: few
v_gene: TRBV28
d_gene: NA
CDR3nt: TGTGCCAGCACCCAAGACAGGCCTAAAACCTACGAGCAGTACTTC
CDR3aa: CASTQDRPKTYEQYF

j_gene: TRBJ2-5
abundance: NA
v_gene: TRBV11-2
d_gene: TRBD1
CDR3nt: TGTGCCAGCAGCTTAGCGCCACCGGGACAGGGGGTCCAAGAGACCCAGTACTTC
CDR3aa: CASSLAPPGQGVQETQYF

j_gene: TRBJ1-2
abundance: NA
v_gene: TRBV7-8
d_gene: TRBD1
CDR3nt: TGTGCCAGCAGCTTAGTCGGGACAGGAACTAACTATGGCTACACCTTC
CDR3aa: CASSLVGTGTNYGYTF

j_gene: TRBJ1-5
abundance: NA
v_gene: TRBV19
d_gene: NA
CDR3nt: TGTGCTGGTTCCGCCGAACCCAATCAGCCCCAGCATTTT
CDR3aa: CAGSAEPNQPQHF

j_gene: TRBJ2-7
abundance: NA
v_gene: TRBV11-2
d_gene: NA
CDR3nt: TGTGCCAGCAGCCTCTCCCAGGGGTGGTACGAGCAGTACTTC
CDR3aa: CASSLSQGWYEQYF

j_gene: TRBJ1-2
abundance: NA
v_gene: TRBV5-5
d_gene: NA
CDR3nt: TGTGCCAGCAGCTTGAGTCCTAGGGCGGACGGAGACGTATCCGGTGGCTACACCTTC
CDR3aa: CASSLSPRADGDVSGGYTF

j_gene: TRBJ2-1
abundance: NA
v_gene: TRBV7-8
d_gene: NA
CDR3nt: TGTGCCAGCAATACTCGGGACTTTCCTTTAAGCTCCTACAATGAGCAGTTCTTC
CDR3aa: CASNTRDFPLSSYNEQFF

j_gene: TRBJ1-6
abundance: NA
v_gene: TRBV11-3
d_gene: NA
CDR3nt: TGTGCCAGCAGCCGTATGGCGGCCAATTCACCCCTCCACTTT
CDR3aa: CASSRMAANSPLHF

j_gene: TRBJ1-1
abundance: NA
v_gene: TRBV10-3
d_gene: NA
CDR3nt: TGTGCCATCAAAGCGTCGTCAGGACGGGGGGATACTGAAGCTTTCTTT
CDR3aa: CAIKASSGRGDTEAFF

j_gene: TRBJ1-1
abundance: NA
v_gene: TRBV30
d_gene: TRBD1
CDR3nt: TGTGCCTGGAGTCCCTTAGGGACAGGGGGCAGGTACACTGAAGCTTTCTTT
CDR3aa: CAWSPLGTGGRYTEAFF

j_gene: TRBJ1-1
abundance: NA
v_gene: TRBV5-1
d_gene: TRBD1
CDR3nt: TGCGCCAGCAGTCGTTGGACAGGAAACACTGAAGCTTTCTTT
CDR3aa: CASSRWTGNTEAFF

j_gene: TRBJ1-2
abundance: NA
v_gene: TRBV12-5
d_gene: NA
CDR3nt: TGTGCTAGTGGTTTGGTACTGGGGCCCGTTACCGCAATCTATGGCTACACCTTC
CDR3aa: CASGLVLGPVTAIYGYTF

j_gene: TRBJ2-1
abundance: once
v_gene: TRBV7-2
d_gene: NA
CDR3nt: TGTGCCCGAACGCCTTGCTGGAGCAATGAGCAGTTCTTC
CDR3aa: CARTPCWSNEQFF

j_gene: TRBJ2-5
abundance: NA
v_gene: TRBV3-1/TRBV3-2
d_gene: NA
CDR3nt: TGTGCCAGCAGCCAAGATAATAGGGGCGGAGAGACCCAGTACTTC
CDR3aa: CASSQDNRGGETQYF

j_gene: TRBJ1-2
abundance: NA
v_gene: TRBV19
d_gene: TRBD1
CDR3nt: TGTGCCAGTAGTACGACTGGGACAGGCTATGGCTACACCTTC
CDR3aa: CASSTTGTGYGYTF

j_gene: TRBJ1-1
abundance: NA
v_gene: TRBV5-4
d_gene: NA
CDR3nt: TGTGCCAGCAGCTTGGAAGTGGGGGAAAACACTGAAGCTTTCTTT
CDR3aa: CASSLEVGENTEAFF

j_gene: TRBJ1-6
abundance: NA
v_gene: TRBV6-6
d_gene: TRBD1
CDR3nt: TGTGCCAGCAGCCAACCGGGACAGGGCAATTCACCCCTCCACTTT
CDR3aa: CASSQPGQGNSPLHF

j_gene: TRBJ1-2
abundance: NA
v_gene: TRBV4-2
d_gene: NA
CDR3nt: TGTGCCAGCAGCCAAGATGTGGGGTGGGGCTACACCTTC
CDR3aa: CASSQDVGWGYTF

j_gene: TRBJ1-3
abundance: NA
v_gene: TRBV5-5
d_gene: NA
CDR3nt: TGTGCCAGCAGCTTGGTGTTCCCGGGCTCTGGAAACACCATATATTTT
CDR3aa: CASSLVFPGSGNTIYF

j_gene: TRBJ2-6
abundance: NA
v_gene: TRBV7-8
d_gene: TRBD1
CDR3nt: TGTGCCAGCAGCTTTTCGTTTGGACAGGGGGCCTCAGGGGCCAACGTCCTGACTTTC
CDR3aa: CASSFSFGQGASGANVLTF

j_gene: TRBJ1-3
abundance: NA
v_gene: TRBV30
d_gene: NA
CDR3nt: TGTGCCTGGAGAGGGATGGACTCTGACACCATATATTTT
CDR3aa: CAWRGMDSDTIYF

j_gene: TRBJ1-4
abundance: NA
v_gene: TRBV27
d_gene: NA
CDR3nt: TGTGCCAGTATGGTCGTCGGGACAAGGGGGGAAAAACTGTTTTTT
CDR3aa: CASMVVGTRGEKLFF

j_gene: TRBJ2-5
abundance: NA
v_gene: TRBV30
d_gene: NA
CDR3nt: TGTGCCTGGAGTGTCGGCAGAGAGACCCAGTACTTC
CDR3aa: CAWSVGRETQYF

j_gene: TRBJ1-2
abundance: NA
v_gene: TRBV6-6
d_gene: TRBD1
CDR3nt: TGTGCCAGCAGTAACCGGGACAGACATAACTATGGCTACACCTTC
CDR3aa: CASSNRDRHNYGYTF

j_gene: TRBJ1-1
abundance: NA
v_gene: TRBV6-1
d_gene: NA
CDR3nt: TGTGCCAGCAGTGAAAGACTCCTAGGGAACACTGAAGCTTTCTTT
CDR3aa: CASSERLLGNTEAFF

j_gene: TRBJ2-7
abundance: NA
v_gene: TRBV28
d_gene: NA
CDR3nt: TGTGCCAGCAGTCTCAAAGTGGGGGCAGCCTACGAGCAGTACTTC
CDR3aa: CASSLKVGAAYEQYF

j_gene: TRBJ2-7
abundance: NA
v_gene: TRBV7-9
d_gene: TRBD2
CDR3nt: TGTGCCAGCAGCTCCAGCGGGATCTCCTACGAGCAGTACTTC
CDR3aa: CASSSSGISYEQYF

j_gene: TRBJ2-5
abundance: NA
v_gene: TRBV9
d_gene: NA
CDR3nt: TGTGCCAGCAGCGTCAACTTCGGGGAGACCCAGTACTTC
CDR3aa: CASSVNFGETQYF

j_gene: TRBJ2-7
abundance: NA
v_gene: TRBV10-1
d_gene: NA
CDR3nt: TGCGCCAGCAGTCCCATGGGACCTTCCTACGAGCAGTACTTC
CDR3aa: CASSPMGPSYEQYF

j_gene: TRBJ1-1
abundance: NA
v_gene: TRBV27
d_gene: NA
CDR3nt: TGTGCCAGCCGCCACCTAGGGATGGGGACTGAAGCTTTCTTT
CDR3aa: CASRHLGMGTEAFF

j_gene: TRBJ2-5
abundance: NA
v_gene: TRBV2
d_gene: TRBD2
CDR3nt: TGTGCCAGCAGTGAAGAGTCTAGCGGGAAAGAGACCCAGTACTTC
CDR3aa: CASSEESSGKETQYF

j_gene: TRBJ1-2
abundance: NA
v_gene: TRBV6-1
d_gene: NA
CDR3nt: TGTGCCAGCAGTGAAGTGGCAGGGTATAATCTCGGGGACACCTTC
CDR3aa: CASSEVAGYNLGDTF